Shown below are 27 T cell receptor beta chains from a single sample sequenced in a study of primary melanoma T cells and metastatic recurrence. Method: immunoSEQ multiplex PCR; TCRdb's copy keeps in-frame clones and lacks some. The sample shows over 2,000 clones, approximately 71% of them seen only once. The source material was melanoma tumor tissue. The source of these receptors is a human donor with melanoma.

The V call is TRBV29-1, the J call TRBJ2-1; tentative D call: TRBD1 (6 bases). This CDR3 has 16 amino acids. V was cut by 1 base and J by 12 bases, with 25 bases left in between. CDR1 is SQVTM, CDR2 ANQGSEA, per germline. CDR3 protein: CSVEGSRGFHVLGQFF. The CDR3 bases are TGCAGCGTTGAAGGATCCAGGGGCTTTCATGTATTGGGGCAGTTCTTC.

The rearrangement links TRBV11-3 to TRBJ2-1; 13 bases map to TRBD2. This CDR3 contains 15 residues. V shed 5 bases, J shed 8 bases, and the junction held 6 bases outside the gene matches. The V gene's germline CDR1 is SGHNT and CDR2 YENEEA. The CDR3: CASSTTSGRADEQFF. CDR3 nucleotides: TGTGCCAGCAGCACCACTAGCGGGAGGGCCGATGAGCAGTTCTTC.

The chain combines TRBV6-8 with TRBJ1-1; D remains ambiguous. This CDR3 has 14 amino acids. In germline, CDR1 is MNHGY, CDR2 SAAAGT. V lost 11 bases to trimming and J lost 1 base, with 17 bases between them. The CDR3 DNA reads TGTGCCGCCGGGCCTATCATCGGGAACACTGAAGCTTTCTTT. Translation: CAAGPIIGNTEAFF.

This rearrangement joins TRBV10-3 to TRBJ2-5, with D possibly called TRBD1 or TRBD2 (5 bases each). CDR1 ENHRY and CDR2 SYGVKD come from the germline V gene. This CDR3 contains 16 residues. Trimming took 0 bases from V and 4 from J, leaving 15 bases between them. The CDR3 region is CAISESSLGRTETQYF. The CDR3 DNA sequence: TGTGCCATCAGTGAGTCATCCTTGGGACGGACAGAGACCCAGTACTTC.

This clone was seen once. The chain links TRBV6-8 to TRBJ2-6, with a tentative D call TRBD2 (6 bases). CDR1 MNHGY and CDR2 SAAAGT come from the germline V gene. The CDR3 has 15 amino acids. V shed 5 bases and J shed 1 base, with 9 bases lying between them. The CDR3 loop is CASSGGYSGANVLTF. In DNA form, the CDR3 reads TGTGCCAGCAGTGGAGGGTATTCTGGGGCCAACGTCCTGACTTTC.

The DNA for the CDR3 is TGTGCCAGCAGTTCGACAGGGGGCGAAACAGATACGCAGTATTTT. As protein: CASSSTGGETDTQYF. V gene TRBV7-4 combines with J gene TRBJ2-3; 10 positions agree with TRBD1. The CDR3 extends over 15 amino acids. Germline assignment: CDR1 SGHVT and CDR2 SQSDAQ. With V trimmed by 6 bases and J by 3 bases, 6 bases remained unmatched.

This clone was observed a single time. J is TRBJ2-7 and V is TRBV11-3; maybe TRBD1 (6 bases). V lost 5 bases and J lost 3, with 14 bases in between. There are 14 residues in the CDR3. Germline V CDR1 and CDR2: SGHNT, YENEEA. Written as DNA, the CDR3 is TGTGCCAGCAGCCAAACCACAGGGAACTACGAGCAGTACTTC. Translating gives CASSQTTGNYEQYF.

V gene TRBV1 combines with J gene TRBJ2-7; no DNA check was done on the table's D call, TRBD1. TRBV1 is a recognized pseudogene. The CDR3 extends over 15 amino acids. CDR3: CASSQESARAYEQYF. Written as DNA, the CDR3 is TGCGCCAGCAGCCAAGAGTCGGCCAGGGCCTACGAGCAGTACTTC.

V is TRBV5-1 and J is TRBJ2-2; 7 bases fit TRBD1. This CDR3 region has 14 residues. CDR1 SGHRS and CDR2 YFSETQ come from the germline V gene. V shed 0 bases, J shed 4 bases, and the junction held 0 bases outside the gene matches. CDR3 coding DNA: TGCGCCAGCAGCTTGGGACAGGGCACCGGGGAGCTGTTTTTT. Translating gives CASSLGQGTGELFF.

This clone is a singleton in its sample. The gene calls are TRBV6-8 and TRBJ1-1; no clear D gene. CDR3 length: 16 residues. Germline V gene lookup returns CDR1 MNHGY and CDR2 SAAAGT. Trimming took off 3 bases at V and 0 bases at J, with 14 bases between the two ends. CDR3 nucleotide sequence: TGTGCCAGCAGTTATTCGAACAGCTTCATGAACACTGAAGCTTTCTTT. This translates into CASSYSNSFMNTEAFF.

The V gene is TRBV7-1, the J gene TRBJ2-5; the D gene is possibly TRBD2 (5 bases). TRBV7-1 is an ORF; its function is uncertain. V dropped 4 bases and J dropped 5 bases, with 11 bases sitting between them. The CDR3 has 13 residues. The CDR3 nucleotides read TGTGCCAGCAGCTTAGTACCTAGCGAGACCCAGTACTTC. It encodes CASSLVPSETQYF.

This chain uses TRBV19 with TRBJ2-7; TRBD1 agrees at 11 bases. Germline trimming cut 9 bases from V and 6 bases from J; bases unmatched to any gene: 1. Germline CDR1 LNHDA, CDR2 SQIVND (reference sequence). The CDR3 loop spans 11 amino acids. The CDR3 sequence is CARDRGREQYF. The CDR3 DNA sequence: TGTGCCAGGGACAGGGGGCGCGAGCAGTACTTC.

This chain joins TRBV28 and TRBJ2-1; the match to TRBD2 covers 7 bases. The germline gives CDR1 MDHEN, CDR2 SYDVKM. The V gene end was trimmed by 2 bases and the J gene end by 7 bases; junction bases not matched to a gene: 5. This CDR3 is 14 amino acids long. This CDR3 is CASSLGGRANEQFF. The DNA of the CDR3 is TGTGCCAGCAGTTTAGGGGGGAGGGCAAATGAGCAGTTCTTC.

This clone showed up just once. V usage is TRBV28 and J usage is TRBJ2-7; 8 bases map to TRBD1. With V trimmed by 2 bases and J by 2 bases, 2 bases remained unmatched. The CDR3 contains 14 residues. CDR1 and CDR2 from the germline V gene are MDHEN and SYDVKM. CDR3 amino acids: CASSLPGGPYEQYF. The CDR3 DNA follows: TGTGCCAGCAGTTTACCAGGGGGCCCCTACGAGCAGTACTTC.

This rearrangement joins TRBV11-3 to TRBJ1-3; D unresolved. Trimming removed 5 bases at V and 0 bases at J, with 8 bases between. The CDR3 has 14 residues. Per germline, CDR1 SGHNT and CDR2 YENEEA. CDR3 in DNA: TGTGCCAGCAGCACGTCACTCTCTGGAAACACCATATATTTT. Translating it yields CASSTSLSGNTIYF.

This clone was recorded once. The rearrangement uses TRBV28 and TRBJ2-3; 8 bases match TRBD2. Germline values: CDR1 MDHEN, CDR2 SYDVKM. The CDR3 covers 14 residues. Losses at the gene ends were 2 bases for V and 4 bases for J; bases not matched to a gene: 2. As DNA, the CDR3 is TGTGCCAGCAGTTTACGGGGGGGCCCAGATACGCAGTATTTT. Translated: CASSLRGGPDTQYF.

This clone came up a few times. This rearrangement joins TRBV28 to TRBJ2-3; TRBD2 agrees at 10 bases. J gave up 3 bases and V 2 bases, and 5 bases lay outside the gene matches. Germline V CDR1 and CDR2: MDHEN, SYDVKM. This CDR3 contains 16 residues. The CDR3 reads CASSLDLAGVTDTQYF. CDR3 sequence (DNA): TGTGCCAGCAGTTTAGATCTAGCGGGAGTAACAGATACGCAGTATTTT.

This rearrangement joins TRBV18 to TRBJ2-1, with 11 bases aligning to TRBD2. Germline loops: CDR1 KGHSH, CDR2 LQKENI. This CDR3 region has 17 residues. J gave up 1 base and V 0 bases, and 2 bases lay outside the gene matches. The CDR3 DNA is TGTGCCAGCTCACCACCGCCTAGCGGGAGGTCCTACAATGAGCAGTTCTTC. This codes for CASSPPPSGRSYNEQFF.

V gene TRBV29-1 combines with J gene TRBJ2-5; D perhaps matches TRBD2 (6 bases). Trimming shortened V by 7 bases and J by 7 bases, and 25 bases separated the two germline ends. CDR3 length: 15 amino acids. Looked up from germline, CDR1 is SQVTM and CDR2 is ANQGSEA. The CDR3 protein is CSALTGGGGGRTQYF. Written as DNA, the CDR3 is TGCAGCGCTCTAACCGGGGGAGGCGGAGGAAGGACCCAGTACTTC.

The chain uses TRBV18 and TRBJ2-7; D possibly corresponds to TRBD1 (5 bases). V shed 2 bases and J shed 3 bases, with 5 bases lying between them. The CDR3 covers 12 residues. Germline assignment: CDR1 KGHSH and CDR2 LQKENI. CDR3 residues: CASSPDSYEQYF. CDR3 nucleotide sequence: TGTGCCAGCTCACCAGACAGCTACGAGCAGTACTTC.

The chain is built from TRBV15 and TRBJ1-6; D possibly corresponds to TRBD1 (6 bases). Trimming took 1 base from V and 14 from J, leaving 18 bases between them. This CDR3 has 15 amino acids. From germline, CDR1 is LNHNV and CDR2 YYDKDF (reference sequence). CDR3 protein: CATSRVGTAEGALHF. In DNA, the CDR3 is TGTGCCACCAGCAGAGTAGGGACGGCCGAGGGGGCCCTCCACTTT. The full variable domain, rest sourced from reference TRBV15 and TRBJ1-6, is DAMVIQNPRYQVTQFGKPVTLSCSQTLNHNVMYWYQQKSSQAPKLLFHYYDKDFNNEADTPDNFQSRRPNTSFCFLDIRSPGLGDTAMYLCATSRVGTAEGALHFGNGTRLTVT.

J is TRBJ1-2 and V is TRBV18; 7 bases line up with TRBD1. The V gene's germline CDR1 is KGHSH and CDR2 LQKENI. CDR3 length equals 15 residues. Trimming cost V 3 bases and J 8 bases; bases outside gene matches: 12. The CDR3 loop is CASSPGTDHGGGYTF. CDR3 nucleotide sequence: TGTGCCAGCTCACCGGGGACAGATCACGGAGGGGGCTACACCTTC.

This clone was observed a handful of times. CDR3 sequence (DNA): TGTGCCACCAGCAGCGGCAGTTACAGGGGGGGCGGAGAGACCCAGTACTTC. Its translation: CATSSGSYRGGGETQYF. The chain joins TRBV15 to TRBJ2-5; D might be TRBD1 (8 bases). CDR3 length equals 17 residues. V shed 3 bases and J shed 4 bases, with 21 bases lying between them. CDR1 is LNHNV and CDR2 is YYDKDF in the germline V gene (reference sequence).

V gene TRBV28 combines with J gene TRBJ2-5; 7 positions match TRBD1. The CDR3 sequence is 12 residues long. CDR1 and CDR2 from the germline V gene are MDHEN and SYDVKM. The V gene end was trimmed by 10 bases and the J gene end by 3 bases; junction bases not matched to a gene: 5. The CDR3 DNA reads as TGTGCCACCCGACAGGGAAAAGAGACCCAGTACTTC. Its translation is CATRQGKETQYF.

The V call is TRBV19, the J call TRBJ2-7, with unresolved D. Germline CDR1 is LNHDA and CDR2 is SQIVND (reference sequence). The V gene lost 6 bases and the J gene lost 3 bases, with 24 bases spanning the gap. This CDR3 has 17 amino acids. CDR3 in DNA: TGTGCCAGTAGCCCAATCCTCCTCGGCAGAGAATTCTACGAGCAGTACTTC. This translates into CASSPILLGREFYEQYF.

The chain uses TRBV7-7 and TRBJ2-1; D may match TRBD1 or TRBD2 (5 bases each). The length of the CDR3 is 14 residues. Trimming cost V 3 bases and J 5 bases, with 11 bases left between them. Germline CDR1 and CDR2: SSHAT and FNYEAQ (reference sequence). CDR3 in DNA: TGTGCCAGCAGCTTTGGGGTGGGGGACAATGAGCAGTTCTTC. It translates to CASSFGVGDNEQFF.

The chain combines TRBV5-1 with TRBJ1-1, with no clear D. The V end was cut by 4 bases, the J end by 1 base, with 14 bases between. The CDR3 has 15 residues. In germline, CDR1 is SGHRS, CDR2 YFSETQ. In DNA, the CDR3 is TGCGCCAGCAGCGCTACCCCTCGGGAGAACACTGAAGCTTTCTTT. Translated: CASSATPRENTEAFF. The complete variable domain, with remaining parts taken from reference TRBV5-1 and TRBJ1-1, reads KAGVTQTPRYLIKTRGQQVTLSCSPISGHRSVSWYQQTPGQGLQFLFEYFSETQRNKGNFPGRFSGRQFSNSRSEMNVSTLELGDSALYLCASSATPRENTEAFFGQGTRLTVV.